A single sample is the source of the 9 T cell receptor beta chains below, sequenced in a study of T cells in Graves' hyperthyroidism and ophthalmopathy. Regions amplified from RNA transcripts were the TCR beta CDR3 regions. HTBI primers drove first-round RT-PCR of the TCR CDR3. TCRdb re-called the multiplex PCR reads with MiXCR, one entry per CDR3 protein. This sample carries more than 350,000 distinct CDR3 sequences, nearly 15% of them seen once, and the ten largest clones take about 20%. Sequences were obtained from blood. These receptors were taken from a woman between 55 and 75 years old with Graves' ophthalmopathy.

This clonotype was observed a few times. The CDR3 sequence: CASSAQTGVEAFF. CDR3 nucleotide sequence: TGTGCCAGTAGTGCCCAGACAGGGGTCGAAGCTTTCTTT. The rearrangement uses TRBV19 and TRBJ1-1, with 8 nucleotides matching TRBD1. This CDR3 spans 13 amino acids. Germline CDR1 is LNHDA and CDR2 is SQIVND (reference sequence). The junction had 7 bases not matched to a gene; V was cut back by 5 bases and J by 8 bases.

A few counts support this clonotype. V usage is TRBV5-1 and J usage is TRBJ2-2, with D possibly being TRBD2 (7 bases). The CDR3 totals 13 residues. The V end was cut by 7 bases, the J end by 6 bases, with 13 bases between. Germline V gives CDR1 SGHRS, CDR2 YFSETQ. This CDR3 is CASALGGAGELFF. The DNA for the CDR3 is TGCGCCAGCGCTCTAGGGGGGGCCGGGGAGCTGTTTTTT.

This clonotype was counted at least ten times. CDR3: CAGGSGYGYTF. The CDR3 coding sequence is TGTGCCGGGGGGTCCGGGTATGGCTACACCTTC. The V and J genes are TRBV28 and TRBJ1-2; TRBD1 is a possible D gene (5 bases). CDR1 and CDR2 (germline): MDHEN, SYDVKM. Deletions cut 11 bases from V and 5 bases from J, with 12 bases between. The length of the CDR3 is 11 residues.

This clonotype was counted ten times or more. V is TRBV7-8 and J is TRBJ2-3, with a weak D call TRBD2 (5 bases). This CDR3 contains 15 residues. Germline-derived CDR1 and CDR2 are SGHVS and FQNEAQ. The V and J ends lost 2 bases and 5 bases respectively, with 14 bases between them. This CDR3 reads CASSLLVRAVDTQYF. The CDR3 bases are TGTGCCAGCAGCTTACTGGTGAGGGCGGTAGATACGCAGTATTTT.

This clonotype was counted at least ten times. The chain links TRBV20-1 to TRBJ2-1; TRBD2 matches 12 bases. The V gene's germline CDR1 is DFQATT and CDR2 SNEGSKA (reference sequence). V was pared by 0 bases and J by 7 bases, with 4 bases of the junction left unmatched. The CDR3 loop spans 15 amino acids. CDR3 sequence reads: CSARDVLAGGNEQFF. Here the CDR3 DNA reads TGCAGTGCTAGAGACGTACTAGCGGGGGGAAATGAGCAGTTCTTC.

V is TRBV7-2 and J is TRBJ2-2, with 11 positions matching TRBD2. CDR3 length: 16 amino acids. Per the germline V gene, CDR1 is SGHTA and CDR2 is FQGNSA. V shed 4 bases and J 5 bases; nucleotides not matched to a gene: 6. The CDR3 here is CASSSTSGSRTGELFF. The CDR3 DNA reads as TGTGCCAGCAGCTCTACTAGCGGGAGTCGTACCGGGGAGCTGTTTTTT.

The sample holds a few counts of this clonotype. V usage is TRBV7-3 and J usage is TRBJ2-1, with D possibly TRBD2 on 6 matching bases. V dropped 0 bases and J dropped 7 bases, with 13 bases sitting between them. The CDR3 extends over 15 amino acids. The germline CDR1 and CDR2 sequences are SGHTA and FQGTGA. The CDR3 nucleotides are TGTGCCAGCAGCTTAACCCCGGGAGTCAGAAATGAGCAGTTCTTC. Protein: CASSLTPGVRNEQFF.

The table lists this clonotype with many counts. The chain is built from TRBV28 and TRBJ2-7; 10 bases align to TRBD1. The J segment lost 5 bases and the V segment lost 0 bases, leaving 4 bases of the junction unmatched. Germline CDR1 is MDHEN and CDR2 is SYDVKM. This CDR3 is 15 amino acids long. The CDR3 loop reads CASSLWDRGYNEQYF. DNA of the CDR3: TGTGCCAGCAGTTTATGGGACAGGGGGTATAACGAGCAGTACTTC. The full variable domain, completed using reference TRBV28 and TRBJ2-7, is DVKVTQSSRYLVKRTGEKVFLECVQDMDHENMFWYRQDPGLGLRLIYFSYDVKMKEKGDIPEGYSVSREKKERFSLILESASTNQTSMYLCASSLWDRGYNEQYFGPGTRLTVT.

This clonotype showed up many times. V is TRBV2 and J is TRBJ2-2; weak D call: TRBD1 (6 bases). Trimming left V 8 bases short and J 3 bases short, with 10 bases between. CDR1 SNHLY and CDR2 FYNNEI come from the germline V gene. The CDR3 sequence is 13 residues long. CDR3 region: CASQRQDTGELFF. CDR3 nucleotides: TGTGCCAGCCAACGACAGGACACCGGGGAGCTGTTTTTT.